The text below deals with one T cell receptor (beta chain). No antigen is known for it. These data are taken from a study of shared clonotypes between healthy human individuals. Overall study: Three men and two women, aged 18 to 49, were donors. CD4 naive cells filled three plates per donor, CD4 memory three, CD8 naive two and CD8 memory one. Study-wide points: The researchers took only blood, and tissue repertoires probably look different.

J was trimmed by 6 bases and V by 1 base; bases with no gene match: 9. CDR1 and CDR2 from the germline V gene are SGHRS and YFSETQ. The CDR3 covers 16 residues. Measured with immunoSEQ multiplex PCR; TCRdb has only the in-frame clones, and not every one. The profile shows more than 2 million clones, almost 96% of them singletons. V usage is TRBV5-1 and J usage is TRBJ2-3; TRBD1 agrees at 9 bases. The sequenced sample was naive CD4+ T cells sorted from blood. Subset of the sample: CD45RA+ positively selected. This clonotype was sampled from a man between 18 and 29 years old in good health. CDR3 amino acids: CASSLFTGGDSDTQYF. The CDR3 bases are TGCGCCAGCAGCTTGTTTACAGGGGGCGATTCGGATACGCAGTATTTT. Filled out from reference TRBV5-1 and TRBJ2-3, the complete variable domain reads KAGVTQTPRYLIKTRGQQVTLSCSPISGHRSVSWYQQTPGQGLQFLFEYFSETQRNKGNFPGRFSGRQFSNSRSEMNVSTLELGDSALYLCASSLFTGGDSDTQYFGPGTRLTVL.